This record covers a single T cell receptor (beta chain). Patients of the Seattle cohort, enrolled during active infection, were followed longitudinally. Germline V gene sequence: CDR1 DFQATT, CDR2 SNEGSKA (reference sequence). The CDR3 is made up of 11 amino acids. Deletions cut 3 bases from V and 5 bases from J, with 7 bases between. In the original workflow: Using reference gene primer amplification, nucleated cell counts were estimated. Profiling relied on immunoSEQ multiplex PCR, and the TCRdb table lists in-frame clones only, not all of them. The V and J calls and the clone size are those of that table, but D and trimming were determined from the DNA. The profile shows tens of thousands of clones, approximately 80% of them singletons. This sample was taken from a study of blood T cell repertoires in COVID-19. Looking at the study overall: Collection of acute and convalescent COVID-19 samples took place in the United States, Italy and Spain. T cells, B-cell-depleted T cells, or PBMCs provided the cDNA or gDNA that served as material.

The chain couples TRBV20-1 to TRBJ2-5; unclear D gene. The receptor comes from a man aged 50-60 years with COVID-19, enrolled during active disease. The sample comprised peripheral blood. This chain's CDR3 is CSASLRETQYF. Here the CDR3 DNA reads TGCAGTGCTAGTCTTCGTGAGACCCAGTACTTC.